This T cell receptor (beta chain) was obtained from a study of T-cell reconstitution after alpha-beta-depleted transplantation in children. Study conclusions and caveats: The main origin of T-cell counts and diversity one year after transplant was newly produced T cells. TCRbeta diversity was high at day 60 in some patients (a result of surviving recipient T cells and thymic progenitors).

This clonotype was found a few times. The antigen is not known. Unique molecular identifiers featured in how the TCRbeta library was prepared. TCRdb passed the PCR reads through MiXCR, listing each CDR3 protein once. This sample has around 300,000 distinct CDR3 sequences, with around 25% found just once. The source material was PBMCs, mostly from graft donor cells, sampled 180 days after TCRalphabeta/CD19-depleted stem cell transplant. This clonotype was obtained from a male patient younger than 18 who had a stem cell transplant for acute lymphoblastic leukemia, so the T cells may come from the graft donor.

CDR3 residues: CASSTTLAKNIQYF. As DNA, the CDR3 is TGTGCCAGCAGCACCACACTAGCCAAAAACATTCAGTACTTC. V is TRBV11-2 and J is TRBJ2-4; D is unresolved. CDR3 length: 14 amino acids. Germline CDR1 and CDR2: SGHAT and FQNNGV. V was pared by 5 bases and J by 0 bases, with 8 bases between.